A single sample gave rise to the 8 T cell receptor beta chains below, sequenced in a study of control samples from healthy donors and cancer patients. Assay used: immunoSEQ multiplex PCR; TCRdb lists only in-frame clones, some missing. Among around 79,000 clones listed, approximately 94% were seen once. Source material: PBMCs. These receptors all come from a woman in her 40s with lung cancer.

The chain employs TRBV9 and TRBJ2-1, with 11 nucleotides matching TRBD1. The CDR3 extends over 15 amino acids. V lost 0 bases to trimming and J lost 4 bases; unmatched junction nucleotides: 0. CDR1 is SGDLS, CDR2 YYNGEE, per germline. CDR3 sequence reads: CASSVGDRGYNEQFF. CDR3 coding DNA: TGTGCCAGCAGCGTAGGGGACAGGGGGTACAATGAGCAGTTCTTC.

This chain connects TRBV5-1 to TRBJ1-1; D is uncertain. Trimming removed 1 base at V and 1 base at J, with 8 bases between. The CDR3 sequence is 14 residues long. Germline V gene data show CDR1 as SGHRS and CDR2 as YFSETQ. CDR3 coding DNA: TGCGCCAGCAGCTTGCGGACGGAGAACACTGAAGCTTTCTTT. Translated: CASSLRTENTEAFF.

This chain connects TRBV5-1 to TRBJ1-1; D unresolved. V shed 4 bases and J shed 0 bases, with 13 bases lying between them. The CDR3 extends over 15 amino acids. Germline values: CDR1 SGHRS, CDR2 YFSETQ. The CDR3, as DNA: TGCGCCAGCAGCCAAGGTCCTTTCGTGAACACTGAAGCTTTCTTT. Encoded protein: CASSQGPFVNTEAFF.

This clone was recorded once. V usage is TRBV18 and J usage is TRBJ1-6; no firm D call. Germline-derived CDR1 and CDR2 are KGHSH and LQKENI. This CDR3 contains 16 residues. V lost 3 bases, J lost 7 bases, and 16 bases lay in between. The CDR3 sequence: CASSPASGFQNSPLHF. CDR3 bases: TGTGCCAGCTCACCGGCATCGGGGTTTCAAAATTCACCCCTCCACTTT.

The chain employs TRBV24-1 and TRBJ2-7; either TRBD1 or TRBD2 may fit D (5 bases each). CDR3 length: 13 amino acids. Germline CDR1 KGHDR, CDR2 SFDVKD. Trimming took 6 bases from V and 3 from J, leaving 11 bases between them. CDR3 residues: CATSPGTGYEQYF. The DNA for the CDR3 is TGTGCCACCAGTCCCGGGACGGGCTACGAGCAGTACTTC.

This clone occurred once. The V and J genes are TRBV9 and TRBJ1-3; D not resolved. V was pared by 0 bases and J by 1 base, with 5 bases between. CDR1 SGDLS and CDR2 YYNGEE come from the germline V gene. The CDR3 consists of 14 residues. The CDR3 coding sequence is TGTGCCAGCAGCGTAGAAACGTCTGGAAACACCATATATTTT. Its protein is CASSVETSGNTIYF.

The genes are TRBV19 and TRBJ1-4; possibly TRBD1 for D (5 bases). The germline V gene encodes CDR1 LNHDA and CDR2 SQIVND (reference sequence). The CDR3 totals 12 residues. CDR3 in DNA: TGTGCGCGAGGGACGGTTAATGAAAAACTGTTTTTT. Translation gives CARGTVNEKLFF.

This rearrangement joins TRBV5-4 to TRBJ2-3; possibly TRBD1 for D (6 bases). Between the trimmed V and J ends, which lost 4 bases and 5 bases, there was a span of 14 bases. This CDR3 contains 14 residues. CDR1 SGHNT and CDR2 YYREEE come from the germline V gene (reference sequence). This CDR3 is CASSPRQAGDTQYF. For the CDR3, the DNA is TGTGCCAGCAGCCCTAGACAGGCCGGAGATACGCAGTATTTT.